The entry below gives a single T cell receptor (beta chain) sequence along with its context. Antigen unknown. These data originate in a study of OX40 agonist ivuxolimab in advanced cancers. Patients who had autoimmune disease history or got systemic immunosuppression were left out. CDR3 length: 14 amino acids. V shed 0 bases and J shed 8 bases, with 14 bases lying between them. The V gene's germline CDR1 is GTSNPN and CDR2 SVGIG (reference sequence). Data came from immunoSEQ multiplex PCR; TCRdb stores just in-frame clones and leaves some out. The data show under 20,000 clones, around 79% seen once. Notes on the study in general: Clonal expansion from baseline to week 6 occurred in both CD4+ and CD8+ T cells. Antigen specificity was not determined for the expanded peripheral T cells.

This chain joins TRBV30 and TRBJ2-1; either TRBD1 or TRBD2 may fit D (6 bases each). Sequences were derived from CD4+ or CD8+ T cells sorted from blood, sampled in a trial of the OX40 agonist ivuxolimab. This TCR was recovered from an adult with an advanced solid tumor such as melanoma, head and neck, liver or kidney cancer. CDR3 in amino acids: CAWSVVGGQDEQFF. CDR3 nucleotide sequence: TGTGCCTGGAGTGTGGTGGGGGGCCAGGATGAGCAGTTCTTC.